This TCR beta chain emerged from a study of control samples from healthy donors and cancer patients. V shed 4 bases and J shed 2 bases, with 10 bases lying between them. Germline lookup yields CDR1 SGDLS and CDR2 YYNGEE. The CDR3 spans 13 residues. Generated by immunoSEQ multiplex PCR, the TCRdb table keeps only in-frame clones and is missing some. This repertoire shows approximately 120,000 clones, around 89% found once; its top ten account for approximately 15%. The V call is TRBV9, the J call TRBJ2-7, with no clear D. The sequence derives from a woman aged 45-59 years in good health. The specimen was blood. The CDR3 sequence: CASSPTAAYEQYF. The CDR3 coding sequence is TGTGCCAGCAGCCCGACGGCGGCCTACGAGCAGTACTTC.